These 8 T cell receptor delta chains share one sample of origin, sequenced in a study of gamma-delta T cells after stem cell transplantation. TCRdb re-called the RT-PCR reads through CATT. The sample yields roughly 840 delta-chain clones, approximately 3.3% seen once. Sequencing input: gamma-delta T cells. Receptors were obtained from a human donor. It is not recorded whose cells these are; they may come from a transplant donor.

This clone was counted between two and nine times. The protein TCRdb gives is from a much larger clone and does not agree with this DNA's translation at residue 10, likely a read error; the protein shown here comes from the DNA. The V and J genes are TRDV1 and TRDJ1, with 12 positions matching TRDD3. The CDR3 totals 24 residues. CDR1 TSWWSYY and CDR2 QGS come from the germline V gene. The junction had 27 bases not matched to a gene; V was cut back by 3 bases and J by 1 base. CDR3 residues: CALGDPLRRPYWGIHYPGTDKLIF. The CDR3 nucleotides are TGTGCTCTTGGGGATCCACTACGAAGGCCTTACTGGGGGATACATTACCCCGGCACCGATAAACTCATCTTT.

This clone occurred a few times. TCRdb's protein for this DNA is that of a much larger clone and differs from the translation at residue 8, likely a read error; the protein shown is the DNA translation. The chain couples TRDV3 to TRDJ1; TRDD3 agrees at 7 bases. From germline, CDR1 is TVYSNPD and CDR2 GDNSRS (reference sequence). V shed 0 bases and J 1 base; nucleotides not matched to a gene: 11. The CDR3 spans 16 residues. The CDR3 DNA reads as TGTGCCTTTAGACTGGGGATCAGCTGGGGCACCGATAAACTCATCTTT. Its protein product is CAFRLGISWGTDKLIF.

This clone was seen more than once but under ten times. The protein given by TCRdb reflects a much larger clone and differs at residue 11 from this DNA's translation, likely from a read error; the protein shown is the DNA's translation. The chain recombines TRDV1 with TRDJ1, with 11 bases aligning to TRDD3. Unmatched junction bases numbered 14, after V lost 9 bases and J lost 2 bases. The germline gives CDR1 TSWWSYY, CDR2 QGS. The CDR3 consists of 17 residues. The CDR3, as DNA: TGTGCTCTCACCAAGTACTGGGGGATAATAAAGACCGATAAACTCATCTTT. Translation gives CALTKYWGIIKTDKLIF.

A remark on this clone: A far larger clone lies a single base away; this is likely a read error. At the DNA level, this CDR3 is encoded by other sequences in the same sample as well. The gene calls are TRDV3 and TRDJ3; TRDD3 agrees at 10 bases. The germline V gene has CDR1 TVYSNPD and CDR2 GDNSRS (reference sequence). CDR3 length equals 17 residues. CDR3 loop: CAFGGIRRSWDTRQMFF. The DNA of the CDR3 is TGTGCCTTCGGGGGGATACGGAGATCCTGGGACACCCGGCAGATGTTTTTC.

Note on this clone: This sequence is one base from a far larger clone and is likely a read error. This sample also contains other DNA sequences that code for the same CDR3. The chain employs TRDV1 and TRDJ1; D possibly corresponds to TRDD2 (8 bases). Trimming pared 3 bases from V and 0 bases from J, leaving 47 bases between. Germline V gene lookup returns CDR1 TSWWSYY and CDR2 QGS. The CDR3 is 27 amino acids. In DNA, the CDR3 is TGTGCTCTTGGGGAGCCCCAACCGGTCTTCCTACGGTTGTACTGGGGACATACGGGGGGGTACACCGATAAACTCATCTTT. As protein: CALGEPQPVFLRLYWGHTGGYTDKLIF.

The chain couples TRDV2 to TRDJ1; 9 bases fit TRDD3. V shed 1 base, J shed 0 bases, and the junction held 14 bases outside the gene matches. Germline loops: CDR1 GEAIGNYY, CDR2 EKD. The length of the CDR3 is 19 residues. CDR3 sequence: CACDTRFARGYGDTDKLIF. CDR3 sequence (DNA): TGTGCCTGTGACACTCGATTTGCTAGGGGATACGGGGACACCGATAAACTCATCTTT.

Note on this clone: The TCRdb protein, from a much larger clone, departs from this DNA's translation at residue 15, likely by read error; the protein shown derives from the DNA. This chain joins TRDV2 and TRDJ1; 10 bases map to TRDD3. The germline CDR1 and CDR2 sequences are GEAIGNYY and EKD. This CDR3 contains 19 residues. CDR3 residues: CACETLGELGDRVTVKLIF. The CDR3 bases are TGTGCCTGTGAGACCCTTGGGGAGCTGGGGGATAGGGTCACCGTTAAACTCATCTTT.

This clone came up a few times. A far larger clone is one base from this, pointing to a likely read error. Other DNA sequences in this specimen translate into the identical CDR3. The chain joins TRDV2 to TRDJ2; D is undetermined. The CDR3 contains 17 residues. Germline V gives CDR1 GEAIGNYY, CDR2 EKD. V lost 1 base and J 0 bases, leaving 14 bases between the germline ends. CDR3 bases: TGTGCCTGTGACACGGTACTTGGGACGTCTTTGACAGCACAACTCTTCTTT. Its protein is CACDTVLGTSLTAQLFF.